There are a few counts of the clone carrying this TCR beta chain. Its antigen is unidentified. This specimen belongs to a study of human T cells and chemical hapten exposure. Study overall: The patient population, which was mostly female, had alopecia areata, totalis or universalis.

TCRdb independently ran MiXCR on the RACE reads; one entry per CDR3 protein. The sample includes under 450,000 distinct CDR3 sequences, 4.8% seen only once; the top ten take 2% to 2.5%. Time point given: patch test 1, 2 weeks after DPC sensitization. Documented treatment: therapeutic diphenylcyclopropenone sensitization with weekly scalp DPC. Study findings and constraints: Expanded TCRs were compared with controls, and the expanded TCRs formed significantly more large CDR3 similarity clusters. The study found that PT1 expanded TCR counts correlated positively with patch test score.

CDR3 length: 15 residues. The germline V gene has CDR1 DFQATT and CDR2 SNEGSKA (reference sequence). The J segment lost 0 bases and the V segment lost 5 bases, leaving 8 bases of the junction unmatched. The source of this sequence is a woman between 50 and 59 years old with alopecia areata. Some clones in this sample may be carry-over from other donors' samples. The sequences come from whole blood, collected in connection with sensitization to the hapten diphenylcyclopropenone (DPC). The chain recombines TRBV20-1 with TRBJ2-3, with TRBD2 identical over 7 bases. The CDR3 DNA is TGCAGTGCTGATGTGGGGGGGACTAGCACAGATACGCAGTATTTT. This encodes CSADVGGTSTDTQYF.